The sequence of this T cell receptor (beta chain) was determined in a study of blood T cell repertoires in COVID-19 (TCRdb year 2020). In terms of the full investigation: Samples from collaborators originated in the United States, Italy and Spain and spanned both the acute and convalescent phases of COVID-19. HLA class I and class II types, where available, came from metadata supplied by the sample provider rather than from assay-based typing. Samples came from the ongoing ImmuneRACE study (first 160 participants) plus 1,254 subjects from 6 global collaborators. A de-identified subject ID, COVID-19 status, age in years and sex were almost always included in the sample metadata. Subjects who had been exposed to COVID-19, were actively infected with it, or had recovered from it provided the deeply sampled blood TCRbeta repertoires that made up the dataset. The repertoires were released in a freely available public database meant as a resource for research on the immune response to SARS-CoV-2. The prospective study material was composed of cDNA or gDNA derived from T cells, B-cell-depleted T cells, or PBMCs.

The CDR3 spans 17 residues, from the cysteine through the phenylalanine. Only the CDR3 portion is preserved as DNA: 51 bases, with reading frame beginning at the first base. V is clipped by 0 bases and J by 1 base, and the sequence between their germline boundaries is 15 bases long. The germline V gene encodes CDR1 SGHDN and CDR2 FVKESK. A note on this clone: Its antigen is currently not known. Qualities for individual bases were not recorded, and no much larger clone is one base off.

What the authors observed across the whole study: The amount of clinical and demographic metadata varied by source and participant and was provided uncurated.

TCRbeta CDR3 regions were amplified from genomic DNA by means of the immunoSEQ Assay, a bias-controlled multiplex PCR. Turning to the authors' computational methods: The number of nucleated cells in each sample was estimated from the amplification of reference gene primers within the assay. To quantify the absolute abundance of each unique TCRbeta CDR3 rearrangement, sequence reads were collapsed and filtered. For each sample, productive Simpson clonality was calculated by taking the square root of Simpson's diversity index across productive rearrangements. This immuneACCESS table, as held by TCRdb, lists in-frame sequences with V and J called but not all clones. Of the missing ones, under half trace to an unresolved V gene in checked studies; the others have no known cause. From that table come the V and J calls and clone size; the DNA was used to work out D and trimming. For this sample there are over 100,000 clones; about 91% appear just once. The ten largest make up about 4% of the sample.

The collaborating institutions used their own protocols to collect whole blood in K2EDTA tubes. For TCRbeta analysis, collaborators shipped samples in one of three forms: frozen whole blood, isolated PBMCs, or DNA extracted from either of those sample types. The chain is encoded by TRBV14 joined to TRBJ1-1; a confident D gene designation cannot be given. This clonotype was sampled from a man younger than 35 with acute or convalescent COVID-19. Sequenced sample: peripheral blood. Here is the DNA: TGTGCCAGCAGCCAAGACGTAGGCTACAGCGGGAACACTGAAGCTTTCTTT. Translated, it gives CASSQDVGYSGNTEAFF.